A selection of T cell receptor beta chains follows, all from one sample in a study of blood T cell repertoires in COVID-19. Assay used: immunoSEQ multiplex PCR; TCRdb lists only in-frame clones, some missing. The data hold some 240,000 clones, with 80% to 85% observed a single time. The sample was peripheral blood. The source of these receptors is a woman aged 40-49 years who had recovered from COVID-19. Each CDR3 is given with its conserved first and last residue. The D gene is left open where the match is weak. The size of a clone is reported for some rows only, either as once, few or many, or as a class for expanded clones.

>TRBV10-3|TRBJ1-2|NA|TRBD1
TGTGCCATCAGTGGACAGGGCAGGGAGGCCTACACCTTC
CAISGQGREAYTF
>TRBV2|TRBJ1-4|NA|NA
TGTGCCAGCAGTTTAGACAGGTCAACTAATGAAAAACTGTTTTTT
CASSLDRSTNEKLFF
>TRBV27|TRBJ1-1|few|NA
TGTGCCAGCAGTTCTACAGGGTTTGCCACTGAAGCTTTCTTT
CASSSTGFATEAFF
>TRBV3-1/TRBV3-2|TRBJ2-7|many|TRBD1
TGTGCCAGCAGCCTACAGGGGGCCTACGAGCAGTACTTC
CASSLQGAYEQYF
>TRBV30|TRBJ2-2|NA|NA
TGTGCCTGGAGTAGGGGTAACCAGGGCGCCGGGGAGCTGTTTTTT
CAWSRGNQGAGELFF
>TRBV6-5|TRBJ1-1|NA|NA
TGTGCCAGCAGTTACTCCGGACAGTCGAACACTGAAGCTTTCTTT
CASSYSGQSNTEAFF
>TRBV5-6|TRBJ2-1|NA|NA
TGTGCCAGCAGCTTGGGGCAGGCGTACAATGAGCAGTTCTTC
CASSLGQAYNEQFF
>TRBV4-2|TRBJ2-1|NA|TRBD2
TGTGCCAGCAGCCAACCAAGCGGGGGGGCCTCCAATGAGCAGTTCTTC
CASSQPSGGASNEQFF
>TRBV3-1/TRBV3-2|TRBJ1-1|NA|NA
TGTGCCAGCAGCCAATCGTACAGGCCACAAGCTTTCTTT
CASSQSYRPQAFF
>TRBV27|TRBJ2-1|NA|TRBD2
TGTGCCAGCAGTTTATTAGGGAGGGCCTACAATGAGCAGTTCTTC
CASSLLGRAYNEQFF
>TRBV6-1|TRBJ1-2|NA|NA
TGTGCCAGCAGTGAACAGGGGTATGGCTACACCTTC
CASSEQGYGYTF
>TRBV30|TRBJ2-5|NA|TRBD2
TGTGCCTGGAGTAGGCTAGCGGTTCAAGAGACCCAGTACTTC
CAWSRLAVQETQYF
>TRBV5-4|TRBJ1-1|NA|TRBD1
TGTGCCAGCAGCTCGGGACAGGGGCTTGAAGCTTTCTTT
CASSSGQGLEAFF
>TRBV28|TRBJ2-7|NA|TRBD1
TGTGCCACTCGTCGGACAGGGGTCTACGAGCAGTACTTC
CATRRTGVYEQYF
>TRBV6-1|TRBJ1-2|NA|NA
TGTGCCAGCAGTGAAGAACACGCTAACTATGGCTACACCTTC
CASSEEHANYGYTF
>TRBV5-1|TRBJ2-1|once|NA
TGCGCCAGCAGGGAACAGAGCTCCTACAATGAGCAGTTCTTC
CASREQSSYNEQFF
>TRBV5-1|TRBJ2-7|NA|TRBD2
TGCGCCAGCAGCATTTCCGGGACTAGCGGGGGCTACGAGCAGTACTTC
CASSISGTSGGYEQYF
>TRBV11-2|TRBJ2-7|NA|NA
TGTGCCAGCAGCTTAGTTGATTGGCGGCGAGAGCAGTACTTC
CASSLVDWRREQYF
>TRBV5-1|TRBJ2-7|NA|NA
TGCGCCAGCAGCTTTTCGAGCTACGAGCAGTACTTC
CASSFSSYEQYF
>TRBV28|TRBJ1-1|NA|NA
TGTGCCAGCAGTTTATCAGAGAACACTGAAGCTTTCTTT
CASSLSENTEAFF
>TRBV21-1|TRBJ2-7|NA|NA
TGTGCCAGCAGCAAAGACAGGAGATATACCACGAGCTCCTACGAGCAGTACTTC
CASSKDRRYTTSSYEQYF
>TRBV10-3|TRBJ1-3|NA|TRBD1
TGTGCCATCAACCGGGACAGCTCTGGAAACACCATATATTTT
CAINRDSSGNTIYF
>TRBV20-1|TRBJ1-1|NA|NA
TGCAGTGCTAGTCGTGGCCTCCTGAACACTGAAGCTTTCTTT
CSASRGLLNTEAFF
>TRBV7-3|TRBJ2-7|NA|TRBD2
TGTGCCAGCAGCTTCACGGGAGGTGGGGGCGAGCAGTACTTC
CASSFTGGGGEQYF
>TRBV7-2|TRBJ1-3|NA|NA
TGTGCCAGCAGCTTCGACAGGAGCTCTGGAAACACCATATATTTT
CASSFDRSSGNTIYF
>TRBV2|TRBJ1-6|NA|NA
TGTGCCAGCAATTTAGCCCTCTCTAATTCACCCCTCCACTTT
CASNLALSNSPLHF
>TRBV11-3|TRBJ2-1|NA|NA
TGTGCCAGCAGCCGTTCGGGAAGCTCCTACAATGAGCAGTTCTTC
CASSRSGSSYNEQFF
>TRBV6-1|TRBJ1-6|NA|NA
TGTGCCAGCAGTGGCGCAGGGCAGGGATCCCTCCACTTT
CASSGAGQGSLHF
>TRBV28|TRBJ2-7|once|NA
TGTGCCAGCAGCCGCGGCGCCTACGAGCAGTACTTC
CASSRGAYEQYF
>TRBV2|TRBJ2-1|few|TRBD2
TGTGCCAGCACTCCCGCTAGCGGGGGGGCAAGAGAGCAGTTCTTC
CASTPASGGAREQFF
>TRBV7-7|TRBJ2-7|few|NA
TGTGCCAGCAGCTTAGGGCCCCAGGGCGGGGCTGAGCAGTACTTC
CASSLGPQGGAEQYF
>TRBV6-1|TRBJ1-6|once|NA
TGTGCCAGCAGTGAAGCGTCGGATAATTCACCCCTCCACTTT
CASSEASDNSPLHF
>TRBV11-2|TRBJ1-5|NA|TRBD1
TGTGCCAGCAGCTCGGGACAGTACAATCAGCCCCAGCATTTT
CASSSGQYNQPQHF
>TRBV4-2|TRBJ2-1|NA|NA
TGTGCCAGCAGCCAAGAACTACGGGATGAGCAGTTCTTC
CASSQELRDEQFF
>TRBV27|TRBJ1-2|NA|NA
TGTGCCAGCAGAGAGAACCTTAACTATGGCTACACCTTC
CASRENLNYGYTF
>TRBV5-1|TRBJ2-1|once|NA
TGCGCCAGCAGCTTCGGACAGAACCTGAATGAGCAGTTCTTC
CASSFGQNLNEQFF
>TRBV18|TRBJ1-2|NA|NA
TGTGCCAGCTCACCACCGGGGCACGTTGATGGCTACACCTTC
CASSPPGHVDGYTF
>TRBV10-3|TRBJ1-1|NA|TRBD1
TGTGCCATCAGTGAGACGGACAGGTTGAACACTGAAGCTTTCTTT
CAISETDRLNTEAFF
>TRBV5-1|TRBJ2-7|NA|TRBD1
TGCGCCAGCAGCTGGGGGACAGCCTACGAGCAGTACTTC
CASSWGTAYEQYF
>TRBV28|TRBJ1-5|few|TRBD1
TGTGCCAGCAAACTCCGGGACAGACTCTATAGCAATCAGCCCCAGCATTTT
CASKLRDRLYSNQPQHF
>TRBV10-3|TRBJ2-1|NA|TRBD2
TGTGCCATCATGAAGACTAGCGGTTACGGTTTTTACAATGAGCAGTTCTTC
CAIMKTSGYGFYNEQFF
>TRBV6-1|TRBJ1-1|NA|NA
TGTGCCAGCTCCTGGAACACTGAAGCTTTCTTT
CASSWNTEAFF
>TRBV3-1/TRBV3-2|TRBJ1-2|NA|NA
TGTGCCAGCAGCCCCAGTTGGGGGGATGGGGGCTACACCTTC
CASSPSWGDGGYTF
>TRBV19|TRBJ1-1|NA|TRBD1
TGTGCCAGTACCAGACAGGGGGTGAACACTGAAGCTTTCTTT
CASTRQGVNTEAFF